Shown below are 6 T cell receptor beta chains from a single sample sequenced in a study of a mutant IDH1 vaccine in newly diagnosed glioma. Sequenced by immunoSEQ multiplex PCR; TCRdb stores in-frame clones only, minus some. The sample contains roughly 34,000 clones, roughly four fifths of which appear only once. Which antigens these TCRs recognize remains unknown. Sample time point: week 47, end of study. Doses of 300 ug of mutant IDH1 20-mer peptide were given with topical imiquimod. The starting material was PBMCs, obtained from a glioma patient whose treatment included an IDH1 peptide vaccine. The receptor source for this set is a man aged 30-40 years with glioma.

The gene calls are TRBV7-2 and TRBJ1-1; 12 bases align to TRBD1. The germline V gene has CDR1 SGHTA and CDR2 FQGNSA. The ends lost 6 bases at V and 4 bases at J; junction bases unmatched: 9. The CDR3 has 16 amino acids. The chain's CDR3 is CASSFRGQGASTEAFF. The CDR3, as DNA: TGTGCCAGCAGTTTCAGGGGACAGGGGGCGAGCACTGAAGCTTTCTTT.

The rearrangement links TRBV5-1 to TRBJ1-2; TRBD1 matches 7 bases. Germline V CDR1 and CDR2: SGHRS, YFSETQ. CDR3 length equals 14 residues. Germline trimming cut 7 bases from V and 5 bases from J; bases unmatched to any gene: 11. This CDR3 reads CASSGGDRVYGYTF. Here the CDR3 DNA reads TGCGCCAGCTCTGGTGGCGACAGGGTATATGGCTACACCTTC.

Here the CDR3 DNA reads TGCGCCAGCAGCGCGGGACAGGGGGCGTCTAATGAAAAACTGTTTTTT. Translating it yields CASSAGQGASNEKLFF. The chain combines TRBV5-1 with TRBJ1-4, with 12 bases matching TRBD1. CDR1 is SGHRS, CDR2 YFSETQ, per germline. CDR3 length: 16 amino acids. Trimming removed 4 bases from V and 3 bases from J; junction bases left unmatched: 4.

The CDR3 DNA reads TGTGCCAGCAACACTGCTGGGGGCACTGAAGCTTTCTTT. It is translated as CASNTAGGTEAFF. The chain uses TRBV5-6 and TRBJ1-1; D might be TRBD1 (5 bases). There are 13 residues in the CDR3. The V gene's germline CDR1 is SGHDT and CDR2 YYEEEE. The ends were cut back, 6 bases at V and 4 bases at J, with 13 bases in the middle.

This clone was seen a single time. This chain links TRBV9 with TRBJ1-3; tentative D call: TRBD1 (5 bases). Germline V lookup: CDR1 SGDLS, CDR2 YYNGEE. CDR3 size: 14 residues. With 3 bases removed from V and 4 bases from J, the gap between germline ends came to 11 bases. Here the CDR3 reads CASSAGVGGNTIYF. CDR3 nucleotide sequence: TGTGCCAGCAGCGCGGGGGTTGGCGGAAACACCATATATTTT.

On this clone itself: The sample has other DNA sequences that encode this CDR3 too. The chain has TRBV18 and TRBJ2-2; D unclear. In germline, CDR1 is KGHSH, CDR2 LQKENI. This CDR3 spans 15 amino acids. Trimming shortened V by 0 bases and J by 1 base, and 6 bases separated the two germline ends. The DNA of the CDR3 is TGTGCCAGCTCACCACCGCGCGGGAACACCGGGGAGCTGTTTTTT. It yields the protein CASSPPRGNTGELFF.